A single sample is the source of the 27 T cell receptor beta chains below, sequenced in a study of blood T cell repertoires in COVID-19. The repertoire was sequenced with immunoSEQ multiplex PCR; TCRdb's copy has only in-frame clones and lacks some. This sample yields some 250,000 clones, of which about 87% are seen a single time; around 7.3% belongs to the top ten. Sequencing used peripheral blood. Receptors originate from a woman aged 70-85 years with active or convalescent COVID-19.

This clone was observed a single time. The chain couples TRBV21-1 to TRBJ1-5. TRBV21-1 is a pseudogene locus. The CDR3 has 15 residues. The CDR3 sequence: CASSKARYSNQPQHF. CDR3 nucleotide sequence: TGTGCCAGCAGCAAAGCCCGCTACTCCAATCAGCCCCAGCATTTT.

The count of this clone is one. V usage is TRBV12-3 or TRBV12-4 and J usage is TRBJ1-4, with D tentatively TRBD1 (5 bases). This CDR3 is built from 13 residues. Trimming cost V 8 bases and J 4 bases, with 11 bases left between them. Written as DNA, the CDR3 is TGTGCCAGCTCGGGGGTTTTTAATGAAAAACTGTTTTTT. Encoded protein: CASSGVFNEKLFF.

The chain employs TRBV5-1 and TRBJ2-3, with a possible D match to TRBD1 (6 bases). The CDR3 runs 16 residues. V lost 3 bases and J lost 0, with 14 bases in between. Germline CDR1 is SGHRS and CDR2 is YFSETQ. For the CDR3, the DNA is TGCGCCAGCAGCTGGAGACCCGGGACAAGCACAGATACGCAGTATTTT. Translating it yields CASSWRPGTSTDTQYF.

J is TRBJ1-2 and V is TRBV6-4; D is uncertain. Per the germline V gene, CDR1 is MRHNA and CDR2 is SNTAGT. Trimming took 0 bases from V and 3 from J, leaving 20 bases between them. The CDR3 length is 18 residues. The CDR3: CASSDSIGSAAGYYGYTF. Here the CDR3 DNA reads TGTGCCAGCAGTGACTCGATTGGTTCGGCGGCTGGCTACTATGGCTACACCTTC.

The chain uses TRBV28 and TRBJ1-2; weak D call: TRBD1 (6 bases). CDR1 and CDR2 from the germline V gene are MDHEN and SYDVKM. The ends were cut back, 5 bases at V and 8 bases at J, with 15 bases in the middle. The CDR3 extends over 13 amino acids. CDR3 DNA: TGTGCCAGCAGTACAGGGAGGGGTGAGGGCTACACCTTC. As protein: CASSTGRGEGYTF.

This chain joins TRBV24-1 and TRBJ2-3, with 10 bases fitting TRBD2. J gave up 2 bases and V 6 bases, and 4 bases lay outside the gene matches. The CDR3 sequence is 15 residues long. Germline V gene lookup returns CDR1 KGHDR and CDR2 SFDVKD. The CDR3 sequence: CATSSSGGITDTQYF. CDR3 nucleotides: TGTGCCACCAGTTCTAGCGGGGGAATCACAGATACGCAGTATTTT.

The chain has TRBV19 and TRBJ2-6; D gene ambiguous. This CDR3 spans 17 amino acids. Germline V gene lookup returns CDR1 LNHDA and CDR2 SQIVND (reference sequence). The germline V and J ends were trimmed by 7 bases and 2 bases, with 18 bases remaining between them. As DNA, the CDR3 is TGTGCCAGTACCCCCCAGTTTTTTAAGACTGGGGCCAACGTCCTGACTTTC. Its translation: CASTPQFFKTGANVLTF.

This chain joins TRBV2 and TRBJ1-2, with TRBD1 as a possible D gene (6 bases). Germline V gives CDR1 SNHLY, CDR2 FYNNEI. The germline V and J ends were trimmed by 4 bases and 4 bases, with 10 bases remaining between them. This CDR3 comprises 13 residues. Written as DNA, the CDR3 is TGTGCCAGCAGTGGAGAAGGGGGCTATGGCTACACCTTC. Its translation: CASSGEGGYGYTF. Filled out from reference TRBV2 and TRBJ1-2, the complete variable domain reads EPEVTQTPSHQVTQMGQEVILRCVPISNHLYFYWYRQILGQKVEFLVSFYNNEISEKSEIFDDQFSVERPDGSNFTLKIRSTKLEDSAMYFCASSGEGGYGYTFGSGTRLTVV.

The table lists this clone with a count of one. This chain joins TRBV27 and TRBJ2-1; the D gene is possibly TRBD1 (6 bases). The V end was cut by 3 bases, the J end by 4 bases, with 10 bases between. Germline V lookup: CDR1 MNHEY, CDR2 SMNVEV (reference sequence). CDR3 length equals 14 residues. The CDR3 DNA sequence: TGTGCCAGCAGTTTGAGGACAGCTTACAATGAGCAGTTCTTC. Translating it yields CASSLRTAYNEQFF.

V and J are TRBV27 and TRBJ1-5, with D maybe TRBD1 (5 bases). The ends were cut back, 6 bases at V and 5 bases at J, with 8 bases in the middle. The CDR3 spans 12 residues. The V gene's germline CDR1 is MNHEY and CDR2 SMNVEV (reference sequence). The CDR3 DNA sequence: TGTGCCAGCAGGGGGGGGTATCAGCCCCAGCATTTT. Translation gives CASRGGYQPQHF.

The rearrangement links TRBV12-5 to TRBJ2-3; no clear D gene. There are 14 residues in the CDR3. The germline CDR1 and CDR2 sequences are LGHNT and FRNRAP. The V end was cut by 0 bases, the J end by 3 bases, with 7 bases between. The CDR3 nucleotides read TGTGCTAGTGGTTTGGTACCCCAGACAGATACGCAGTATTTT. Amino acids: CASGLVPQTDTQYF.

In its sample, this clone was seen a few times. The CDR3, as DNA: TGTGCCAGCAGCTTATCAATCGAGGGACCGAGGGGGCAAGAGACCCAGTACTTC. Translation: CASSLSIEGPRGQETQYF. The chain joins TRBV7-9 to TRBJ2-5; TRBD1 is a possible D gene (6 bases). Germline loops: CDR1 SEHNR, CDR2 FQNEAQ (reference sequence). V lost 2 bases to trimming and J lost 2 bases, with 21 bases between them. The CDR3 totals 18 residues.

The chain joins TRBV5-4 to TRBJ1-2; tentative D call: TRBD1 (6 bases). CDR1 is SGHNT and CDR2 is YYREEE in the germline V gene (reference sequence). The germline V and J ends were trimmed by 0 bases and 5 bases, with 11 bases remaining between them. This CDR3 contains 14 residues. The CDR3 reads CASSLDWQGYGYTF. CDR3 sequence (DNA): TGTGCCAGCAGCTTGGACTGGCAGGGGTATGGCTACACCTTC.

This chain connects TRBV18 to TRBJ1-1; 7 nucleotides line up with TRBD1. This CDR3 has 18 amino acids. CDR1 and CDR2 from the germline V gene are KGHSH and LQKENI. The junction had 16 bases not matched to a gene; V was cut back by 0 bases and J by 6 bases. CDR3 bases: TGTGCCAGCTCACCACCCGGAGGGGGCAGGGGGTTCAGCGCTGAAGCTTTCTTT. Encoded protein: CASSPPGGGRGFSAEAFF.

The V and J genes are TRBV9 and TRBJ1-4; 7 bases map to TRBD1. CDR3 length equals 15 residues. CDR1 is SGDLS, CDR2 YYNGEE, per germline. Trimming cost V 5 bases and J 2 bases; bases outside gene matches: 6. CDR3 in DNA: TGTGCCAGCAGTCTAAGGGGACAGACTAATGAAAAACTGTTTTTT. This codes for CASSLRGQTNEKLFF.

This clone was seen more than once but under ten times. The V and J genes are TRBV5-5 and TRBJ1-2; 9 bases line up with TRBD1. Germline-derived CDR1 and CDR2 are SGHKS and YYEKEE (reference sequence). CDR3 length equals 15 residues. V lost 4 bases, J lost 3 bases, and 7 bases stayed unmatched. The CDR3 DNA is TGTGCCAGCAGCCCCGGGGACAGGGAGGACTATGGCTACACCTTC. Encoded protein: CASSPGDREDYGYTF. Using reference TRBV5-5 and TRBJ1-2 for the parts outside the CDR3, the full variable domain is DAGVTQSPTHLIKTRGQQVTLRCSPISGHKSVSWYQQVLGQGPQFIFQYYEKEERGRGNFPDRFSARQFPNYSSELNVNALLLGDSALYLCASSPGDREDYGYTFGSGTRLTVV.

The gene calls are TRBV6-5 and TRBJ1-1; unclear D gene. Germline loops: CDR1 MNHEY, CDR2 SVGAGI. The CDR3 has 14 residues. The V end lost 7 bases, the J end lost 2 bases, and 14 bases lay between the germline ends. The CDR3 sequence is CASKYADTNTEAFF. CDR3 in DNA: TGTGCCAGCAAATACGCAGACACCAACACTGAAGCTTTCTTT.

The chain recombines TRBV19 with TRBJ1-1, with 8 bases fitting TRBD1. This CDR3 spans 14 amino acids. Germline lookup yields CDR1 LNHDA and CDR2 SQIVND (reference sequence). V lost 6 bases to trimming and J lost 3 bases; unmatched junction nucleotides: 6. In nucleotides, the CDR3 is TGTGCCAGTAGAAATCAGGGGGCGGACACTGAAGCTTTCTTT. Its translation is CASRNQGADTEAFF.

The chain uses TRBV18 and TRBJ1-2; 8 bases agree with TRBD1. Germline V CDR1 and CDR2: KGHSH, LQKENI. Unmatched junction bases numbered 4, after V lost 0 bases and J lost 4 bases. The CDR3 extends over 15 amino acids. Written as DNA, the CDR3 is TGTGCCAGCTCACCACCGACAGGGGACGGCTATGGCTACACCTTC. It codes for CASSPPTGDGYGYTF.

This clone appeared many times. The rearrangement joins TRBV11-2 to TRBJ2-7; 9 bases fit TRBD1. V gave up 5 bases and J gave up 7 bases; unmatched junction bases: 12. The germline CDR1 and CDR2 sequences are SGHAT and FQNNGV. The CDR3 totals 15 residues. The CDR3 is CASSQRPDRGEEQYF. In DNA, the CDR3 is TGTGCCAGCAGCCAGAGACCGGACAGGGGTGAGGAGCAGTACTTC.

The rearrangement links TRBV15 to TRBJ1-2; D remains unclear. V lost 5 bases and J 4 bases, leaving 8 bases between the germline ends. The CDR3 has 12 amino acids. The V gene's germline CDR1 is LNHNV and CDR2 YYDKDF (reference sequence). CDR3 nucleotides: TGTGCCACCAGCGGGCAGTCCTATGGCTACACCTTC. Protein: CATSGQSYGYTF.

The V call is TRBV27, the J call TRBJ1-1; TRBD1 is a possible D gene (6 bases). Germline V gene data show CDR1 as MNHEY and CDR2 as SMNVEV (reference sequence). The V gene lost 4 bases and the J gene lost 8 bases, with 14 bases spanning the gap. The CDR3 is 13 amino acids. Written as DNA, the CDR3 is TGTGCCAGCAGTTATACAGGGTCAGAAGAAGCTTTCTTT. Encoded protein: CASSYTGSEEAFF.

The chain links TRBV5-1 to TRBJ2-1, with D perhaps matching TRBD2 (5 bases). CDR1 and CDR2 (germline): SGHRS, YFSETQ. Trimming stripped 0 bases from V and 12 bases from J, with 13 bases between. This CDR3 region has 13 residues. CDR3 amino acids: CASSLAVGRGQFF. The CDR3 bases are TGCGCCAGCAGCTTGGCCGTGGGGAGAGGGCAGTTCTTC. The variable domain in full, with the rest retrieved from reference TRBV5-1 and TRBJ2-1, is KAGVTQTPRYLIKTRGQQVTLSCSPISGHRSVSWYQQTPGQGLQFLFEYFSETQRNKGNFPGRFSGRQFSNSRSEMNVSTLELGDSALYLCASSLAVGRGQFFGPGTRLTVL.

The chain is built from TRBV4-1 and TRBJ1-5; D ambiguous. The V end was cut by 0 bases, the J end by 4 bases, with 7 bases between. Germline V gives CDR1 MGHRA, CDR2 YSYEKL. There are 14 residues in the CDR3. As DNA, the CDR3 is TGCGCCAGCAGCCAAGATCCAGGTAATCAGCCCCAGCATTTT. Translation: CASSQDPGNQPQHF.

The J gene is TRBJ1-2, the V gene TRBV10-3; weak D call: TRBD1 (6 bases). V was pared by 5 bases and J by 7 bases, with 17 bases between. The germline gives CDR1 ENHRY, CDR2 SYGVKD. The CDR3 contains 14 residues. The CDR3 DNA follows: TGTGCCATCAGTATACAGGGAGAAGGACGTGGCTACACCTTC. Translated, it gives CAISIQGEGRGYTF.

V and J are TRBV12-5 and TRBJ1-5; 7 nucleotides agree with TRBD1. The CDR3 extends over 15 amino acids. With V trimmed by 1 base and J by 0 bases, 0 bases remained unmatched. The germline V gene encodes CDR1 LGHNT and CDR2 FRNRAP. The CDR3 DNA reads as TGTGCTAGTGGTTTGGGGGACAGTAGCAATCAGCCCCAGCATTTT. This codes for CASGLGDSSNQPQHF. Full variable domain (outside the CDR3, taken from reference TRBV12-5 and TRBJ1-5): DARVTQTPRHKVTEMGQEVTMRCQPILGHNTVFWYRQTMMQGLELLAYFRNRAPLDDSGMPKDRFSAEMPDATLATLKIQPSEPRDSAVYFCASGLGDSSNQPQHFGDGTRLSIL.

This clone was counted once. The chain recombines TRBV5-4 with TRBJ2-3; 9 bases match TRBD2. The CDR3 runs to 15 residues. Per the germline V gene, CDR1 is SGHNT and CDR2 is YYREEE (reference sequence). V lost 5 bases to trimming and J lost 6 bases; unmatched junction nucleotides: 10. CDR3 nucleotides: TGTGCCAGCAGGCCGCCGCTAGCGGGGCGGGATACGCAGTATTTT. Its translation: CASRPPLAGRDTQYF.